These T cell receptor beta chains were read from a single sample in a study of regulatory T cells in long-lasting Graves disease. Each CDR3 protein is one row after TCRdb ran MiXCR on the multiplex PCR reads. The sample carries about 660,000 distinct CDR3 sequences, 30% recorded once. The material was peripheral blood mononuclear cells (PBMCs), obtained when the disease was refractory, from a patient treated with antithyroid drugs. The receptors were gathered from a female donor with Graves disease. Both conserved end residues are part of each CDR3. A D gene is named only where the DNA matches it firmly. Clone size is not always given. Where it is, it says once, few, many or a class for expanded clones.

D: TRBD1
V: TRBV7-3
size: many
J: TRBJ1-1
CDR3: CASSVTGGANTEAFF
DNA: TGTGCCAGCAGCGTAACAGGGGGCGCAAACACTGAAGCTTTCTTT

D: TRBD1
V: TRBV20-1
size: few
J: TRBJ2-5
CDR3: CSGVDRGRGETQYF
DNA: TGCAGTGGAGTTGACAGGGGGAGAGGAGAGACCCAGTACTTC

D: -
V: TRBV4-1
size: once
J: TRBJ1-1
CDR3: CASSHPGLSNTEAFF
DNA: TGCGCCAGCAGCCACCCGGGCCTTTCGAACACTGAAGCTTTCTTT

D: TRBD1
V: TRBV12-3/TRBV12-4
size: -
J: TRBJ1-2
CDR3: CATGRDRGDGYGYTF
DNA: TGTGCCACGGGGAGGGACAGGGGGGACGGCTATGGCTACACCTTC

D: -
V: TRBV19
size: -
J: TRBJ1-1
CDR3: CASSTGTDNTEAFF
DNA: TGTGCCAGTAGTACCGGGACGGATAACACTGAAGCTTTCTTT

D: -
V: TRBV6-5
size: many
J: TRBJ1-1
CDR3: CASSYSKRRINTEAFF
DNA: TGTGCCAGCAGTTACTCGAAGAGGAGAATAAACACTGAAGCTTTCTTT

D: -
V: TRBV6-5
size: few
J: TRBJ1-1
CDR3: CASSYSGGWAEAFF
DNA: TGTGCCAGCAGTTACTCTGGGGGGTGGGCTGAAGCTTTCTTT

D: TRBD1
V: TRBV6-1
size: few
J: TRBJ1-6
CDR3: CASRRDRGPLHF
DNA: TGTGCCAGCAGGAGGGACAGGGGTCCCCTCCACTTT

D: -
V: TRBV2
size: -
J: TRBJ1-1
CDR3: CASRIRQTNTEAFF
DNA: TGTGCCAGCAGAATAAGACAGACGAACACTGAAGCTTTCTTT

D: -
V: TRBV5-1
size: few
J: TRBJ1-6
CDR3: CASSRDKEQFGYNSPLHF
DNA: TGCGCCAGCAGCCGCGATAAAGAACAGTTCGGATATAATTCACCCCTCCACTTT

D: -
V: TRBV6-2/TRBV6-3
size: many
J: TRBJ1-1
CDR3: CASSWIGSGTEAFF
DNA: TGTGCCAGCAGTTGGATTGGTTCAGGCACTGAAGCTTTCTTT

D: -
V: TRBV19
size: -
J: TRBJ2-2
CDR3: CASSKKLGDTGELFF
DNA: TGTGCCAGTAGTAAAAAGTTGGGCGACACCGGGGAGCTGTTTTTT

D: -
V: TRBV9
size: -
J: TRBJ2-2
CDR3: CASTFLDGTGELFF
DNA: TGTGCCAGTACGTTTCTTGACGGCACCGGGGAGCTGTTTTTT

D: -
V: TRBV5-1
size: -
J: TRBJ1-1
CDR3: CASSLAGRGRNTEAFF
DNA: TGCGCCAGCAGCTTGGCGGGCCGGGGGAGGAACACTGAAGCTTTCTTT

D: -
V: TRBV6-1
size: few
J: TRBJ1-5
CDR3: CASSELRGSVGQPQHF
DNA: TGTGCCAGCAGTGAATTGAGAGGGAGTGTTGGACAGCCCCAGCATTTT

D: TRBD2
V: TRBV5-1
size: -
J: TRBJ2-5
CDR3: CASSLVLAGIQETQYF
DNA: TGCGCCAGCAGCTTGGTCCTAGCGGGGATCCAAGAGACCCAGTACTTC

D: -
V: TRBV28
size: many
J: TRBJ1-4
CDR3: CASSPLGHLITNEKLFF
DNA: TGTGCCAGCAGTCCACTGGGACACCTGATAACTAATGAAAAACTGTTTTTT

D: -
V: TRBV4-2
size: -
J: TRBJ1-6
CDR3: CASSPGPSASSPLHF
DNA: TGTGCCAGCAGCCCGGGACCGTCGGCAAGTTCACCCCTCCACTTT

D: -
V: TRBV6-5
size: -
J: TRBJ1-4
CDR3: CASSYRQGNEKLFF
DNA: TGTGCCAGCAGTTATCGTCAGGGAAATGAAAAACTGTTTTTT

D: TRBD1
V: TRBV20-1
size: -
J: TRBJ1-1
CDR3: CSARDRGEAFF
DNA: TGCAGTGCTAGGGACAGGGGCGAAGCTTTCTTT

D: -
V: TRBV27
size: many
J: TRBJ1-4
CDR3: CASSFLGATNEKLFF
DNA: TGTGCCAGCAGTTTTTTAGGAGCAACTAATGAAAAACTGTTTTTT

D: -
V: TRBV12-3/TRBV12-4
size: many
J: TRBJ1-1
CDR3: CASSFWELNTEAFF
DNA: TGTGCCAGCAGTTTTTGGGAATTGAACACTGAAGCTTTCTTT

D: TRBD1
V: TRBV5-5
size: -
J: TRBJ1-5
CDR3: CASSFAVGTGPNQPQHF
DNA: TGTGCCAGCAGCTTTGCGGTCGGGACAGGGCCCAATCAGCCCCAGCATTTT

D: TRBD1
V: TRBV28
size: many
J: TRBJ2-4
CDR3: CASRSTGIGIQYF
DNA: TGTGCCAGCAGGTCGACAGGGATTGGCATTCAGTACTTC

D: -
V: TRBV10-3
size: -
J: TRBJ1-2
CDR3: CAIRQGDYGYTF
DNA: TGTGCCATCAGACAGGGAGACTATGGCTACACCTTC

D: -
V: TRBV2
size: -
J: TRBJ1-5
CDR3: CASSVGARPVQHF
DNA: TGTGCCAGCAGTGTGGGGGCGAGGCCGGTCCAGCATTTT

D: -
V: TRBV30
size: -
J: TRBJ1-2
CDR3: CAWSTGWKIGGYTF
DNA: TGTGCCTGGAGTACAGGGTGGAAGATAGGTGGCTACACCTTC

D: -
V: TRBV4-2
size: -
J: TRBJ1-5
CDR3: CASSQDPRWEGQPQHF
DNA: TGTGCCAGCAGCCAAGATCCGCGGTGGGAGGGGCAGCCCCAGCATTTT

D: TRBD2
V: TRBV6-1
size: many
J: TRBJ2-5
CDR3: CASSEAASGGYQETQYF
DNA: TGTGCCAGCAGTGAAGCGGCTAGCGGGGGATACCAAGAGACCCAGTACTTC

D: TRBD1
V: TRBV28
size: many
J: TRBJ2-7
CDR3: CASSPLGTASSYEQYF
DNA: TGTGCCAGCAGCCCTCTCGGGACAGCGAGCTCCTACGAGCAGTACTTC

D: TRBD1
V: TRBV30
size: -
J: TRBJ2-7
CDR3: CARRDRGLGEQYF
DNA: TGTGCCCGCCGGGACAGGGGGCTCGGCGAGCAGTACTTC